This T cell receptor beta chain appears in the sequencing data of a study of T-cell reconstitution after alpha-beta-depleted transplantation in children. Unique molecular identifiers tagged the TCRbeta library. Using its own MiXCR run on the PCR reads, TCRdb lists one record per CDR3 protein. The table includes 600,000 to 800,000 distinct CDR3 sequences, roughly 14% detected once. Germline values: CDR1 MNHEY, CDR2 SMNVEV (reference sequence). The CDR3 is 14 residues long. Trimming pared 5 bases from V and 8 bases from J, leaving 16 bases between. This receptor was obtained from a girl between 2 and 10 years old with congenital amegakaryocytic thrombocytopenia, due to receive a stem cell transplant. This chain links TRBV27 with TRBJ2-1; the D is unclear. This specimen consisted of PBMCs, obtained before TCRalphabeta/CD19-depleted stem cell transplant. The CDR3 DNA reads as TGTGCCAGCAGTCCCGTTATAAGAACTCATGAGCAGTTCTTC. This codes for CASSPVIRTHEQFF.